This TCR beta chain was obtained from a study of cytomegalovirus exposure and HLA in healthy donors. Both 60 Vbeta primers and 13 Jbeta primers went into the PCR. Sequencing used immunoSEQ multiplex PCR; TCRdb keeps in-frame clones, though not all of them. There are about 130,000 clones in the sample; 80% occur only once, and 1% lies in the top ten. This clonotype was obtained from a man aged 40-55 years in good health and CMV-seronegative. The sequenced sample was PBMCs.

CDR3 residues: CASDAGTSGARAGETQYF. In DNA, the CDR3 is TGTGCCAGCGACGCCGGGACTAGCGGGGCCCGGGCAGGGGAGACCCAGTACTTC. This sequence joins TRBV14 and TRBJ2-5; 13 positions agree with TRBD2. The V gene's germline CDR1 is SGHDN and CDR2 FVKESK. This CDR3 is built from 18 residues. V was pared by 8 bases and J by 5 bases, with 17 bases of the junction left unmatched.